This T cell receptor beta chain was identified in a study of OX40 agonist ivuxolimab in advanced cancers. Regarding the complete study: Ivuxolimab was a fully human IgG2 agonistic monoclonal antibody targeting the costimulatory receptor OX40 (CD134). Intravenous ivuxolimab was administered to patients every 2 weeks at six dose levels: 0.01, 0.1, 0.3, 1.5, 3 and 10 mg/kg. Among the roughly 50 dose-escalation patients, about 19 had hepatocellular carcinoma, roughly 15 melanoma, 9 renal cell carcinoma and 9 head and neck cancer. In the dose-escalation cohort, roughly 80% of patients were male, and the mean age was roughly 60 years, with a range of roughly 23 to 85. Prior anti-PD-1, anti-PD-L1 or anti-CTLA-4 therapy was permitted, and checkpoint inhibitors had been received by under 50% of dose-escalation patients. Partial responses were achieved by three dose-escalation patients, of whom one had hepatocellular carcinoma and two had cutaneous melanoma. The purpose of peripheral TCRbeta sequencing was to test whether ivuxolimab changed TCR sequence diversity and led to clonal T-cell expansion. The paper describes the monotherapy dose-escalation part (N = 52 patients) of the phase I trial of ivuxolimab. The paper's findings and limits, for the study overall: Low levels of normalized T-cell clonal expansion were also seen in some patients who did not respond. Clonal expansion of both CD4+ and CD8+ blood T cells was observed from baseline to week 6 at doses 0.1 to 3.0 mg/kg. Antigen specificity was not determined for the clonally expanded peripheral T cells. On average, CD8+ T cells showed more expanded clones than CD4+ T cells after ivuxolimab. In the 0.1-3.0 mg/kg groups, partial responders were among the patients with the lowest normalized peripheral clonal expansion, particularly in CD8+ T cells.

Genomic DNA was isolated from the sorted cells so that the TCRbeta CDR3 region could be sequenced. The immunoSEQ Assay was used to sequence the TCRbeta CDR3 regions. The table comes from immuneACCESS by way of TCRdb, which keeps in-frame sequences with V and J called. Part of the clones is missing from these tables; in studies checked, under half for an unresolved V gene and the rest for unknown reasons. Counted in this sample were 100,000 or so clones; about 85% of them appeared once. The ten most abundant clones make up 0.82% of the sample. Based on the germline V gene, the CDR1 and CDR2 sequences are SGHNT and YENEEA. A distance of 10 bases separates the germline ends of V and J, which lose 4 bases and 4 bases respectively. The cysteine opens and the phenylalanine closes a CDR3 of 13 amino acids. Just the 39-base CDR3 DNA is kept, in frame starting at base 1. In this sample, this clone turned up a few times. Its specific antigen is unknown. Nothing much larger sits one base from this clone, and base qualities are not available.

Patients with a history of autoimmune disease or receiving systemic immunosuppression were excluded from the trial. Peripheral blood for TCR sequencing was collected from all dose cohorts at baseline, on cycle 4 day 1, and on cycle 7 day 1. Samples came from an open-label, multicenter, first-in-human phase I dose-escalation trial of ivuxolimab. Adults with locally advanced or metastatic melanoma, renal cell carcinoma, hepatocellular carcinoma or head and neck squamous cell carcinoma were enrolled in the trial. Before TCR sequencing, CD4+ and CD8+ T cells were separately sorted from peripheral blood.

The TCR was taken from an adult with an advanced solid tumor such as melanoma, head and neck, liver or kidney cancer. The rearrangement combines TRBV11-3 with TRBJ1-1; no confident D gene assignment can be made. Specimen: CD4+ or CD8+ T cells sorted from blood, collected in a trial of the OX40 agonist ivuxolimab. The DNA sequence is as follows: TGTGCCAGCAGCTCGATTGGAGGCACTGAAGCTTTCTTT. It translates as CASSSIGGTEAFF. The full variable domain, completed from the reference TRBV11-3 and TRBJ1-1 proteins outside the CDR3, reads EAGVVQSPRYKIIEKKQPVAFWCNPISGHNTLYWYLQNLGQGPELLIRYENEEAVDDSQLPKDRFSAERLKGVDSTLKIQPAELGDSAVYLCASSSIGGTEAFFGQGTRLTVV.